The rows below give T cell receptor beta chains drawn from one sample of a study of T-cell reconstitution after alpha-beta-depleted transplantation in children. TCRdb fed the PCR reads into MiXCR, producing one record per CDR3 protein. This sample carries about 870,000 distinct CDR3 sequences, less than 20% of them seen once, and the ten largest clones take 5%. The source material was PBMCs, mostly from graft donor cells, sampled 360 days after TCRalphabeta/CD19-depleted stem cell transplant. The receptors stem from a male patient between 10 and 17 years old who had a stem cell transplant for acute lymphoblastic leukemia, so the T cells may come from the graft donor. Both conserved end residues are part of each CDR3. A D gene is named only where the DNA matches it firmly. Not every row has a clone size; where given, it reads once, few, many or a size class.

V gene: TRBV12-3/TRBV12-4; CDR3 length: 13; J gene: TRBJ1-1; D gene: .; clone size: many; CDR3 DNA: TGTGCCAGCAGTTTGGGGGAGAGCACTGAAGCTTTCTTT; CDR3 protein: CASSLGESTEAFF
V gene: TRBV27; CDR3 length: 14; J gene: TRBJ2-7; D gene: TRBD1; clone size: .; CDR3 DNA: TGTGCCAGCAGTAATCGGGACAGGGTCAACGAGCAGTACTTC; CDR3 protein: CASSNRDRVNEQYF
V gene: TRBV5-1; CDR3 length: 14; J gene: TRBJ2-7; D gene: .; clone size: few; CDR3 DNA: TGCGCCAGCTCGAAAGGGGGAAGTACCTACGAGCAGTACTTC; CDR3 protein: CASSKGGSTYEQYF
V gene: TRBV9; CDR3 length: 17; J gene: TRBJ2-7; D gene: .; clone size: .; CDR3 DNA: TGTGCCAGCAGCGTAGAGGAGTCGGGCCTATCGGCCTACGAGCAGTACTTC; CDR3 protein: CASSVEESGLSAYEQYF
V gene: TRBV7-8; CDR3 length: 14; J gene: TRBJ2-3; D gene: .; clone size: many; CDR3 DNA: TGTGCCAGCAGCTTAGATGGGAACGCAGATACGCAGTATTTT; CDR3 protein: CASSLDGNADTQYF
V gene: TRBV4-1; CDR3 length: 19; J gene: TRBJ2-1; D gene: TRBD2; clone size: few; CDR3 DNA: TGCGCCAGCAGCCAAGAATGGACTAGCGGGAGCGCTACCTACAATGAGCAGTTCTTC; CDR3 protein: CASSQEWTSGSATYNEQFF
V gene: TRBV19; CDR3 length: 14; J gene: TRBJ2-1; D gene: .; clone size: .; CDR3 DNA: TGTGCCAGTAGCGGCTGGTTGGGGGCCAATGAGCAGTTCTTC; CDR3 protein: CASSGWLGANEQFF
V gene: TRBV7-2; CDR3 length: 17; J gene: TRBJ2-3; D gene: TRBD2; clone size: few; CDR3 DNA: TGTGCCAGCAGCCTACTACCGGGCGGGAGTCTCACAGATACGCAGTATTTT; CDR3 protein: CASSLLPGGSLTDTQYF
V gene: TRBV12-3/TRBV12-4; CDR3 length: 13; J gene: TRBJ1-1; D gene: .; clone size: few; CDR3 DNA: TGTGCCAGCAGCCTAGGGGGTACCTATAAAGCTTTCTTT; CDR3 protein: CASSLGGTYKAFF
V gene: TRBV15; CDR3 length: 13; J gene: TRBJ2-7; D gene: .; clone size: few; CDR3 DNA: TGTGCCACCAGCAGAACTCTCGGCCCCGAGCAGTACTTC; CDR3 protein: CATSRTLGPEQYF
V gene: TRBV23-1; CDR3 length: 17; J gene: TRBJ2-2; D gene: .; clone size: .; CDR3 DNA: TGCGCCAGCAGTCCGTCACAGGCCAGGAGGAACACCGGGGAGCTGTTTTTT; CDR3 protein: CASSPSQARRNTGELFF
V gene: TRBV29-1; CDR3 length: 13; J gene: TRBJ2-7; D gene: .; clone size: few; CDR3 DNA: TGCAGCGTTGAAGACACGGGGAGGTACGAGCAGTACTTC; CDR3 protein: CSVEDTGRYEQYF
V gene: TRBV3-1; CDR3 length: 14; J gene: TRBJ2-7; D gene: .; clone size: .; CDR3 DNA: TGTGCCAGCAGCCAAGTTAGAGGTTGGGACGAGCAGTACTTC; CDR3 protein: CASSQVRGWDEQYF
V gene: TRBV15; CDR3 length: 14; J gene: TRBJ2-2; D gene: .; clone size: few; CDR3 DNA: TGTGCCACCAGGGACAACTCGAACACCGGGGAGCTGTTTTTT; CDR3 protein: CATRDNSNTGELFF
V gene: TRBV29-1; CDR3 length: 13; J gene: TRBJ2-7; D gene: .; clone size: many; CDR3 DNA: TGCAGCGTTGGAGGTCAGGGGAACTACGAGCAGTACTTC; CDR3 protein: CSVGGQGNYEQYF
V gene: TRBV5-1; CDR3 length: 14; J gene: TRBJ1-6; D gene: TRBD1; clone size: many; CDR3 DNA: TGCGCCAGCAGCCTGACAGGGGAAAATTCACCCCTCCACTTT; CDR3 protein: CASSLTGENSPLHF
V gene: TRBV12-3/TRBV12-4; CDR3 length: 14; J gene: TRBJ2-2; D gene: TRBD2; clone size: .; CDR3 DNA: TGTGCCAGCATGGGGGGGGAGAAGGTCGGGGAGCTGTTTTTT; CDR3 protein: CASMGGEKVGELFF
V gene: TRBV7-2; CDR3 length: 15; J gene: TRBJ2-1; D gene: .; clone size: .; CDR3 DNA: TGTGCCAGCAGCTTAGCTTCTAGCCTGCCGGGGGAGCAGTTCTTC; CDR3 protein: CASSLASSLPGEQFF
V gene: TRBV6-6; CDR3 length: 13; J gene: TRBJ2-5; D gene: TRBD2; clone size: few; CDR3 DNA: TGTGCCAGCAGTTACTTGGGGGGGGGGGCCCAGTACTTC; CDR3 protein: CASSYLGGGAQYF
V gene: TRBV6-1; CDR3 length: 14; J gene: TRBJ2-1; D gene: TRBD2; clone size: few; CDR3 DNA: TGTGCCAGCGGGACTAGCGGAGGGAACAATGAGCAGTTCTTC; CDR3 protein: CASGTSGGNNEQFF
V gene: TRBV24-1; CDR3 length: 16; J gene: TRBJ2-1; D gene: TRBD1; clone size: few; CDR3 DNA: TGTGCCACCAGTGATTTGAGGGGGGGACAGGGGAGTGAGCAGTTCTTC; CDR3 protein: CATSDLRGGQGSEQFF
V gene: TRBV7-8; CDR3 length: 16; J gene: TRBJ2-7; D gene: .; clone size: few; CDR3 DNA: TGTGCCAGCAGCTTAGTTGGGGGACCCCCCTCCCGCGAGCAGTACTTC; CDR3 protein: CASSLVGGPPSREQYF
V gene: TRBV10-3; CDR3 length: 13; J gene: TRBJ2-5; D gene: .; clone size: .; CDR3 DNA: TGTGCCATCAGTGAAGGCTTCCAAGAGACCCAGTACTTC; CDR3 protein: CAISEGFQETQYF
V gene: TRBV6-2/TRBV6-3; CDR3 length: 15; J gene: TRBJ1-4; D gene: .; clone size: .; CDR3 DNA: TGTGCCAGCAGTTACTCGACCGGAGCACGCTCAAAACTGTTTTTT; CDR3 protein: CASSYSTGARSKLFF
V gene: TRBV12-3/TRBV12-4; CDR3 length: 16; J gene: TRBJ1-1; D gene: .; clone size: .; CDR3 DNA: TGTGCCAGCAGCTCCCACCCAGGGTCGGGGGACACTGAAGCTTTCTTT; CDR3 protein: CASSSHPGSGDTEAFF
V gene: TRBV18; CDR3 length: 15; J gene: TRBJ2-7; D gene: .; clone size: once; CDR3 DNA: TGTGCCAGCTCACCCCGGACCACCTCGTCCTACGAGCAGTACTTC; CDR3 protein: CASSPRTTSSYEQYF
V gene: TRBV5-1; CDR3 length: 15; J gene: TRBJ1-1; D gene: TRBD1; clone size: .; CDR3 DNA: TGCGCCAGCAGCAGAGTTGAGTACAGGGGAACTGAAGCTTTCTTT; CDR3 protein: CASSRVEYRGTEAFF
V gene: TRBV25-1; CDR3 length: 13; J gene: TRBJ2-1; D gene: .; clone size: many; CDR3 DNA: TGTGCCAGCAGTGAATTCAGAGGGACAGAGCAGTTCTTC; CDR3 protein: CASSEFRGTEQFF
V gene: TRBV5-1; CDR3 length: 15; J gene: TRBJ1-4; D gene: TRBD1; clone size: many; CDR3 DNA: TGCGCCAGCAGCGGCGGACAGGGGCAAGGTGAAAAACTGTTTTTT; CDR3 protein: CASSGGQGQGEKLFF
V gene: TRBV29-1; CDR3 length: 15; J gene: TRBJ2-7; D gene: TRBD2; clone size: few; CDR3 DNA: TGCAGCGCCTACAAGGGAGCGGGAGGGTCCGAAGAGCAGTACTTC; CDR3 protein: CSAYKGAGGSEEQYF
V gene: TRBV20-1; CDR3 length: 14; J gene: TRBJ2-1; D gene: TRBD2; clone size: .; CDR3 DNA: TGCAGTGCCTCTAGCGGGAGGAGGAGGAATGAGCGGTTCTTC; CDR3 protein: CSASSGRRRNERFF
V gene: TRBV25-1; CDR3 length: 15; J gene: TRBJ1-6; D gene: .; clone size: .; CDR3 DNA: TGTGCCAGCAGTGAATGGGCAGGGTCGGATTCACCCCTCCACTTT; CDR3 protein: CASSEWAGSDSPLHF
V gene: TRBV24-1; CDR3 length: 15; J gene: TRBJ2-7; D gene: TRBD1; clone size: .; CDR3 DNA: TGTGCCACCAGTGATTACGGCGGACAGGAAGCCGAGCAGTACTTC; CDR3 protein: CATSDYGGQEAEQYF
V gene: TRBV27; CDR3 length: 16; J gene: TRBJ2-2; D gene: TRBD2; clone size: many; CDR3 DNA: TGTGCCAGCAGTTTCCCTAGCGGCCTGAACACCGGGGAGCTGTTTTTT; CDR3 protein: CASSFPSGLNTGELFF
V gene: TRBV5-5; CDR3 length: 18; J gene: TRBJ2-1; D gene: TRBD1; clone size: .; CDR3 DNA: TGTGCCAGCAGTGGGACAGGGGGCTTCTCCCGCTCCTACAATGAGCAGTTCTTC; CDR3 protein: CASSGTGGFSRSYNEQFF
V gene: TRBV7-2; CDR3 length: 17; J gene: TRBJ2-4; D gene: .; clone size: .; CDR3 DNA: TGTGCCAGCAGCATTTCTGGGGCCTCCCTAGCCAAAAACATTCAGTACTTC; CDR3 protein: CASSISGASLAKNIQYF
V gene: TRBV7-9; CDR3 length: 14; J gene: TRBJ1-1; D gene: TRBD1; clone size: .; CDR3 DNA: TGTGCCAGCAGCTTTGGGAGGACAGGGGTAGAAGCTTTCTTT; CDR3 protein: CASSFGRTGVEAFF
V gene: TRBV5-1; CDR3 length: 15; J gene: TRBJ1-5; D gene: .; clone size: .; CDR3 DNA: TGCGCCAGCAGCTTGGGGGGGGAGCGCAATCAGCCCCAGCATTTT; CDR3 protein: CASSLGGERNQPQHF
V gene: TRBV7-9; CDR3 length: 14; J gene: TRBJ2-1; D gene: TRBD2; clone size: .; CDR3 DNA: TGTGCCAGCGGACGAACTAGCGGTTACAATGAGCAGTTCTTC; CDR3 protein: CASGRTSGYNEQFF
V gene: TRBV7-9; CDR3 length: 15; J gene: TRBJ2-7; D gene: .; clone size: .; CDR3 DNA: TGTGCCAGCAGCGAGATCTACAGTAACAACTACGAGCAGTACTTC; CDR3 protein: CASSEIYSNNYEQYF
V gene: TRBV7-7; CDR3 length: 17; J gene: TRBJ2-3; D gene: TRBD2; clone size: many; CDR3 DNA: TGTGCCAGCAGCCCCGGAGGTAGCGGGACTTACACAGATACGCAGTATTTT; CDR3 protein: CASSPGGSGTYTDTQYF
V gene: TRBV7-3; CDR3 length: 16; J gene: TRBJ2-1; D gene: TRBD2; clone size: few; CDR3 DNA: TGTGCCAGCAGCTTAAACGAGCGGGAACTTAACAATGAGCAGTTCTTC; CDR3 protein: CASSLNERELNNEQFF
V gene: TRBV5-1; CDR3 length: 15; J gene: TRBJ2-5; D gene: TRBD2; clone size: .; CDR3 DNA: TGCGCCAGCAGCCACGGACTAGCGGACCAAGAGACCCAGTACTTC; CDR3 protein: CASSHGLADQETQYF
V gene: TRBV9; CDR3 length: 19; J gene: TRBJ2-1; D gene: .; clone size: many; CDR3 DNA: TGTGCCAGCAGCGTAGGTTCGCCCGGCCCCGGGCCCCGATACAATGAGCAGTTCTTC; CDR3 protein: CASSVGSPGPGPRYNEQFF
V gene: TRBV7-9; CDR3 length: 15; J gene: TRBJ2-1; D gene: .; clone size: .; CDR3 DNA: TGTGCCAGCAGGGCGAGAGGGTGGGCACGGTATGAGCAGTTCTTC; CDR3 protein: CASRARGWARYEQFF